This paragraph reports one T cell receptor beta chain. Its specificity is not known. Germline values: CDR1 SEHNR, CDR2 FQNEAQ (reference sequence). The CDR3 runs 14 residues. V dropped 0 bases and J dropped 7 bases, with 13 bases sitting between them. The entry originates in a study of CD8 T cells in ankylosing spondylitis. Study-level findings and limits: Significant enrichment of disease-linked clones was reported in matched ankylosing spondylitis synovial fluid. Disease-associated clones were CD8+ and fairly uncommon in peripheral blood. Earlier work had already found some motif variants in reactive arthritis synovial fluid and blood. Typical of ankylosing spondylitis blood, it appeared, was a TCR beta motif of under 10 highly homologous variants.

Researchers built TCR beta libraries using quantitative 5'-RACE with molecular barcodes. TCRdb re-derived calls from the 5' RACE reads in MiXCR, one entry per CDR3 protein. The sample holds 220,000 or so distinct CDR3 sequences, 18% seen once. The sample taken for sequencing was blood, either unsorted or a sorted T cell fraction (not recorded which). V and J are TRBV7-9 and TRBJ2-7, with D tentatively TRBD2 (6 bases). The sequence derives from a male donor with ankylosing spondylitis. The CDR3 here is CASSLARGTVEQYF. The CDR3 DNA follows: TGTGCCAGCAGCTTAGCGCGGGGTACGGTGGAGCAGTACTTC.